This record concerns one TCR beta chain sequence. What it binds is not known. This sample was included in a study of OX40 agonist ivuxolimab in advanced cancers. Study details: A history of anti-PD-1, anti-PD-L1 or anti-CTLA-4 therapy was acceptable, and roughly 40% had some. Three dose-escalation patients had partial responses: one with hepatocellular carcinoma and two with cutaneous melanoma.

General study findings and limits: In CD8+ T cells, expanded clones were on average more numerous than in CD4+. Blood T cells, both CD4+ and CD8+, expanded clonally by week 6 at 0.1 to 3.0 mg/kg.

The repertoire was sequenced with immunoSEQ multiplex PCR; TCRdb's copy has only in-frame clones and lacks some. Seen here are 15,000 to 20,000 clones, about four fifths observed once, and the top ten hold roughly 11%. The clonotype originates from an adult with an advanced solid tumor such as melanoma, head and neck, liver or kidney cancer. The sample in question was CD4+ or CD8+ T cells sorted from blood, obtained in a trial of the OX40 agonist ivuxolimab.

The CDR3 DNA is TGTGCCAGCAGTGACCAGGCTAGAACTGGGACCGACACTGAAGCTTTCTTT. Protein: CASSDQARTGTDTEAFF. The chain combines TRBV9 with TRBJ1-1, with D possibly matching TRBD1 (5 bases). V was shortened by 5 bases and J by 3 bases, with 23 bases between the two germline ends. CDR1 SGDLS and CDR2 YYNGEE come from the germline V gene. This CDR3 spans 17 amino acids.